A single sample gave rise to the 12 T cell receptor beta chains below, sequenced in a study of blood T cell repertoires in COVID-19. Measured with immunoSEQ multiplex PCR; TCRdb has only the in-frame clones, and not every one. The table includes about 160,000 clones, more than 80% detected once. Sequencing was done on a sample of peripheral blood. These receptors all stem from a man aged 55 to 70 with acute or convalescent COVID-19.

The genes are TRBV12-5 and TRBJ2-7; no firm D call. Germline lookup yields CDR1 LGHNT and CDR2 FRNRAP. Trimming stripped 0 bases from V and 7 bases from J, with 4 bases between. The CDR3 covers 11 residues. CDR3 amino acids: CASGLVSEQYF. CDR3 DNA sequence: TGTGCTAGTGGTTTGGTATCAGAGCAGTACTTC.

The gene calls are TRBV4-1 and TRBJ2-1; TRBD2 aligns across 9 bases. Germline V lookup: CDR1 MGHRA, CDR2 YSYEKL. V lost 2 bases and J lost 7; bases outside the gene matches: 3. The CDR3 is 14 residues long. The chain's CDR3 is CASSQPSGGNEQFF. The CDR3 DNA reads as TGCGCCAGCAGCCAACCAAGCGGGGGGAATGAGCAGTTCTTC.

The J gene is TRBJ2-2, the V gene TRBV18; 8 bases are shared with TRBD1. The ends lost 8 bases at V and 5 bases at J; junction bases unmatched: 10. Germline CDR1 is KGHSH and CDR2 is LQKENI. CDR3 size: 15 residues. DNA of the CDR3: TGTGCCAGCACAAGGATAACAGGGGGAACCGGGGAGCTGTTTTTT. Translation: CASTRITGGTGELFF.

This clone was counted once. The chain links TRBV19 to TRBJ2-7; 11 positions match TRBD2. This CDR3 region has 15 residues. Germline CDR1 LNHDA, CDR2 SQIVND (reference sequence). Trimming cost V 4 bases and J 2 bases; bases outside gene matches: 4. The CDR3 region is CASSTPSGGTYEQYF. Written as DNA, the CDR3 is TGTGCCAGTAGTACCCCTAGCGGGGGGACCTACGAGCAGTACTTC. The complete variable domain, with remaining parts taken from reference TRBV19 and TRBJ2-7, reads DGGITQSPKYLFRKEGQNVTLSCEQNLNHDAMYWYRQDPGQGLRLIYYSQIVNDFQKGDIAEGYSVSREKKESFPLTVTSAQKNPTAFYLCASSTPSGGTYEQYFGPGTRLTVT.

The J gene is TRBJ2-1, the V gene TRBV27; D is possibly TRBD1 (6 bases). The CDR3 is made up of 11 amino acids. Per the germline V gene, CDR1 is MNHEY and CDR2 is SMNVEV (reference sequence). Here the CDR3 DNA reads TGTGCGACGGGACAATACAATGAGCAGTTCTTC. It translates to CATGQYNEQFF.

The rearrangement joins TRBV28 to TRBJ1-5; weak D call: TRBD1 (6 bases). Germline loops: CDR1 MDHEN, CDR2 SYDVKM. V was clipped by 4 bases and J by 3 bases, with 13 bases between them. The CDR3 totals 15 residues. The CDR3 loop is CASSSEQGYNQPQHF. The CDR3 DNA reads TGTGCCAGCAGTTCTGAACAGGGTTACAATCAGCCCCAGCATTTT.

The chain joins TRBV12-5 to TRBJ2-7; 12 bases agree with TRBD2. The V gene's germline CDR1 is LGHNT and CDR2 FRNRAP. The CDR3 totals 17 residues. V lost 0 bases to trimming and J lost 4 bases; unmatched junction nucleotides: 7. CDR3 protein: CASGLVLAGGPPYEQYF. Written as DNA, the CDR3 is TGTGCTAGTGGTTTGGTGCTAGCGGGGGGGCCCCCTTACGAGCAGTACTTC. The full variable domain, its missing parts supplied by reference TRBV12-5 and TRBJ2-7, is DARVTQTPRHKVTEMGQEVTMRCQPILGHNTVFWYRQTMMQGLELLAYFRNRAPLDDSGMPKDRFSAEMPDATLATLKIQPSEPRDSAVYFCASGLVLAGGPPYEQYFGPGTRLTVT.

J is TRBJ1-1 and V is TRBV27; D uncertain. Germline CDR1 reads MNHEY; CDR2 reads SMNVEV (reference sequence). Between the trimmed V and J ends, which lost 3 bases and 1 base, there was a span of 6 bases. The length of the CDR3 is 13 residues. CDR3 coding DNA: TGTGCCAGCAGTTTCGAGGAGAACACTGAAGCTTTCTTT. Its protein product is CASSFEENTEAFF.

This clone was observed once. The chain carries TRBV5-1 and TRBJ1-3; D not resolved. This CDR3 comprises 16 residues. The germline gives CDR1 SGHRS, CDR2 YFSETQ. The V gene lost 3 bases and the J gene lost 0 bases, with 13 bases spanning the gap. The CDR3 sequence is CASSSGKGLSGNTIYF. The CDR3 bases are TGCGCCAGCAGCTCCGGGAAGGGTCTCTCTGGAAACACCATATATTTT.

J is TRBJ2-7 and V is TRBV30; TRBD2 aligns across 10 bases. With V trimmed by 5 bases and J by 5 bases, 3 bases remained unmatched. Germline lookup yields CDR1 GTSNPN and CDR2 SVGIG (reference sequence). The CDR3 totals 12 residues. Written as DNA, the CDR3 is TGTGCCTGGGGTGGGACTAGCGACGAGCAGTACTTC. Its translation: CAWGGTSDEQYF.

The chain combines TRBV5-1 with TRBJ1-5, with a weak D call TRBD1 (6 bases). Per germline, CDR1 SGHRS and CDR2 YFSETQ. Trimming pared 0 bases from V and 7 bases from J, leaving 11 bases between. This CDR3 is built from 14 residues. The CDR3 DNA reads TGCGCCAGCAGCTTGGGGGGGGGCTGGCAGCCCCAGCATTTT. It is translated as CASSLGGGWQPQHF.

This chain uses TRBV19 with TRBJ1-5; D not resolved. The CDR3 sequence is 15 residues long. The germline gives CDR1 LNHDA, CDR2 SQIVND (reference sequence). V was cut by 2 bases and J by 5 bases, with 13 bases left in between. The CDR3 DNA follows: TGTGCCAGTAGTATAATAGAGGTCGGAGATCAGCCCCAGCATTTT. Translated, it gives CASSIIEVGDQPQHF.